Below, 25 T cell receptor beta chains from the same sample are listed, as sequenced in a study of cytomegalovirus exposure and HLA in healthy donors. The repertoire was sequenced with immunoSEQ multiplex PCR; TCRdb's copy has only in-frame clones and lacks some. There are approximately 180,000 clones in the sample; roughly 86% occur only once, and roughly 1.5% lies in the top ten. Sequences were obtained from PBMCs. The receptors stem from a woman between 18 and 29 years old in good health and CMV-seronegative.

This clone has only a few counts. The rearrangement uses TRBV2 and TRBJ2-7; 7 bases agree with TRBD1. This CDR3 comprises 13 residues. V dropped 5 bases and J dropped 1; count of bases not matched to a gene: 2. Germline lookup yields CDR1 SNHLY and CDR2 FYNNEI. DNA for the CDR3: TGTGCCAGCAGTCCGGGACAGTCCTACGAGCAGTACTTC. This translates into CASSPGQSYEQYF.

The rearrangement uses TRBV7-6 and TRBJ2-1; a weak D match, TRBD2 (6 bases). The germline V gene encodes CDR1 SGHVS and CDR2 FNYEAQ. The CDR3 spans 15 residues. Trimming took off 2 bases at V and 8 bases at J, with 16 bases between the two ends. The CDR3 here is CASSLRLASRYEQFF. In DNA, the CDR3 is TGTGCCAGCAGCTTACGTCTAGCGTCTCGGTATGAGCAGTTCTTC.

The genes are TRBV23-1 and TRBJ2-7, with D possibly TRBD1 on 6 matching bases. TRBV23-1 is an ORF, with its function uncertain. The CDR3 spans 17 residues. The V and J ends lost 1 base and 3 bases respectively, with 19 bases between them. CDR3 in DNA: TGCGCCAGCAGTCAATTGGGTCATCTAGGGGGAAACTACGAGCAGTACTTC. It encodes CASSQLGHLGGNYEQYF.

J is TRBJ2-2 and V is TRBV15, with 7 bases matching TRBD1. The CDR3 consists of 15 residues. J was trimmed by 2 bases and V by 6 bases; bases with no gene match: 6. CDR1 and CDR2 (germline): LNHNV, YYDKDF (reference sequence). The CDR3 loop reads CATRLGDSNTGELFF. CDR3 DNA sequence: TGTGCCACCAGACTGGGGGACAGTAACACCGGGGAGCTGTTTTTT.

V and J are TRBV10-3 and TRBJ2-7; D is unclear. Trimming took 4 bases from V and 0 from J, leaving 13 bases between them. This CDR3 spans 15 amino acids. Germline V gene lookup returns CDR1 ENHRY and CDR2 SYGVKD. CDR3 region: CAISGSGANSYEQYF. For the CDR3, the DNA is TGTGCCATCAGTGGTTCGGGTGCAAACTCCTACGAGCAGTACTTC.

There are a few counts of this clone. The chain joins TRBV4-1 to TRBJ2-1; tentatively, D is TRBD1 (5 bases). Germline CDR1 MGHRA, CDR2 YSYEKL. V shed 1 base and J shed 3 bases, with 7 bases lying between them. The CDR3 runs to 14 residues. CDR3 bases: TGCGCCAGCAGCCAAGTAGGACACTACAATGAGCAGTTCTTC. Encoded protein: CASSQVGHYNEQFF.

The V call is TRBV7-9, the J call TRBJ2-7, with D tentatively TRBD1 (6 bases). The CDR3 runs 13 residues. Trimming shortened V by 3 bases and J by 9 bases, and 15 bases separated the two germline ends. Germline CDR1 reads SEHNR; CDR2 reads FQNEAQ (reference sequence). CDR3 DNA: TGTGCCAGCAGCTTGCAGGTGGGGGCGGTGCAGTACTTC. Encoded protein: CASSLQVGAVQYF.

A remark on this clone: This specimen includes other DNA sequences encoding the same CDR3. This chain connects TRBV30 to TRBJ1-2; TRBD1 might be the D (5 bases). V gave up 2 bases and J gave up 2 bases, with 6 bases separating them. This CDR3 region has 12 residues. From germline, CDR1 is GTSNPN and CDR2 SVGIG (reference sequence). This chain's CDR3 is CAWSQGNYGYTF. The CDR3 bases are TGTGCCTGGAGTCAGGGAAACTATGGCTACACCTTC.

The rearrangement links TRBV5-1 to TRBJ1-1, with D perhaps matching TRBD1 (5 bases). The CDR3 spans 15 residues. V lost 1 base, J lost 2 bases, and 12 bases lay in between. Germline assignment: CDR1 SGHRS and CDR2 YFSETQ. Here the CDR3 reads CASSLNAGINTEAFF. Here the CDR3 DNA reads TGCGCCAGCAGCTTGAACGCAGGGATTAACACTGAAGCTTTCTTT.

The chain couples TRBV5-1 to TRBJ2-2, with 10 nucleotides matching TRBD1. V lost 7 bases, J lost 2 bases, and 8 bases stayed unmatched. Germline CDR1 is SGHRS and CDR2 is YFSETQ. This CDR3 contains 16 residues. CDR3 protein: CASDKGQGPNTGELFF. The CDR3 nucleotides read TGCGCCAGCGATAAGGGACAGGGGCCTAACACCGGGGAGCTGTTTTTT.

The rearrangement uses TRBV5-1 and TRBJ2-3; 12 nucleotides line up with TRBD2. Germline CDR1 reads SGHRS; CDR2 reads YFSETQ. V lost 4 bases, J lost 3 bases, and 3 bases stayed unmatched. This CDR3 is built from 15 residues. In DNA form, the CDR3 reads TGCGCCAGCAGCCCGGGACTAGCGGGTACAGATACGCAGTATTTT. Its translation: CASSPGLAGTDTQYF. Drawing the rest from reference TRBV5-1 and TRBJ2-3, the complete variable domain is KAGVTQTPRYLIKTRGQQVTLSCSPISGHRSVSWYQQTPGQGLQFLFEYFSETQRNKGNFPGRFSGRQFSNSRSEMNVSTLELGDSALYLCASSPGLAGTDTQYFGPGTRLTVL.

The chain links TRBV5-1 to TRBJ2-7; 9 bases agree with TRBD1. CDR1 is SGHRS and CDR2 is YFSETQ in the germline V gene. There are 15 residues in the CDR3. With 4 bases clipped from V and 5 bases from J, the junction kept 10 bases outside the gene matches. CDR3 nucleotide sequence: TGCGCCAGCAGCCCCTTTGGACAGGGGTTAGACGAGCAGTACTTC. Translated, it gives CASSPFGQGLDEQYF.

The chain recombines TRBV15 with TRBJ2-1; TRBD2 might be the D (7 bases). Per the germline V gene, CDR1 is LNHNV and CDR2 is YYDKDF (reference sequence). V was pared by 3 bases and J by 12 bases, with 24 bases between. The length of the CDR3 is 16 residues. Here the CDR3 reads CATSRGGAAPLVRQFF. In DNA form, the CDR3 reads TGTGCCACCAGCAGGGGGGGGGCCGCCCCACTCGTCCGGCAGTTCTTC.

Details on this clone: The same CDR3 arises from other DNA sequences in this sample as well. This chain links TRBV5-1 with TRBJ2-2; the D is unclear. The V gene's germline CDR1 is SGHRS and CDR2 YFSETQ. The CDR3 runs 14 residues. Deletions cut 0 bases from V and 1 base from J, with 4 bases between. The CDR3 nucleotides are TGCGCCAGCAGCTTGGACGGGAACACCGGGGAGCTGTTTTTT. As protein: CASSLDGNTGELFF.

This chain links TRBV4-1 with TRBJ2-7, with TRBD2 identical over 7 bases. Germline loops: CDR1 MGHRA, CDR2 YSYEKL. The CDR3 has 13 residues. V shed 0 bases and J 9 bases; nucleotides not matched to a gene: 5. CDR3: CASSQDLRGVQYF. The CDR3 DNA sequence: TGCGCCAGCAGCCAAGATCTTCGGGGGGTGCAGTACTTC.

V is TRBV4-1 and J is TRBJ2-1, with D tentatively TRBD1 (6 bases). The V gene lost 3 bases and the J gene lost 4 bases, with 13 bases spanning the gap. CDR3 length: 15 amino acids. From germline, CDR1 is MGHRA and CDR2 YSYEKL. This CDR3 reads CASSQGAATYNEQFF. The CDR3 DNA reads TGCGCCAGCAGCCAGGGGGCGGCCACTTACAATGAGCAGTTCTTC.

The chain is built from TRBV7-9 and TRBJ2-2, with D perhaps TRBD1 (5 bases). Germline lookup yields CDR1 SEHNR and CDR2 FQNEAQ (reference sequence). V lost 5 bases and J 7 bases, leaving 14 bases between the germline ends. CDR3 length equals 14 residues. The CDR3 DNA is TGTGCCAGCAGCGCCGTACGTAGGGGCGGGGAGCTGTTTTTT. Its translation is CASSAVRRGGELFF. The whole variable domain, filled in from reference TRBV7-9 and TRBJ2-2, reads DTGVSQNPRHKITKRGQNVTFRCDPISEHNRLYWYRQTLGQGPEFLTYFQNEAQLEKSRLLSDRFSAERPKGSFSTLEIQRTEQGDSAMYLCASSAVRRGGELFFGEGSRLTVL.

DNA for the CDR3: TGTGCCAGCAGCTCCCGGGATAGGGGCACAGATACGCAGTATTTT. This gives the protein CASSSRDRGTDTQYF. The chain combines TRBV7-8 with TRBJ2-3, with TRBD2 as a possible D gene (5 bases). In germline, CDR1 is SGHVS, CDR2 FQNEAQ. The CDR3 extends over 15 amino acids. Trimming left V 4 bases short and J 1 base short, with 12 bases between.

The V and J genes are TRBV5-1 and TRBJ2-5, with 8 bases identical to TRBD1. The CDR3 has 15 residues. V dropped 2 bases and J dropped 5; count of bases not matched to a gene: 8. The germline V gene has CDR1 SGHRS and CDR2 YFSETQ. CDR3 loop: CASSLAGQGAETQYF. As DNA, the CDR3 is TGCGCCAGCAGCTTAGCCGGGCAGGGGGCCGAGACCCAGTACTTC.

CDR3 DNA: TGTGCCAGCAGGACAGGGACCTATGGCTACACCTTC. Protein sequence: CASRTGTYGYTF. The chain links TRBV5-4 to TRBJ1-2, with TRBD1 identical over 7 bases. V trimming: 5 bases; J trimming: 4 bases; junction bases outside the gene matches: 2. The CDR3 is 12 amino acids. Germline V gene lookup returns CDR1 SGHNT and CDR2 YYREEE (reference sequence).

The gene calls are TRBV20-1 and TRBJ2-5, with D perhaps TRBD2 (6 bases). Germline loops: CDR1 DFQATT, CDR2 SNEGSKA (reference sequence). There are 11 residues in the CDR3. The CDR3 here is CTTGTAETQYF. For the CDR3, the DNA is TGCACCACCGGGACTGCTGAGACCCAGTACTTC.

This chain uses TRBV27 with TRBJ2-7; D is possibly TRBD2 (7 bases). The CDR3 runs to 14 residues. Germline CDR1 and CDR2: MNHEY and SMNVEV (reference sequence). Deletions cut 9 bases from V and 4 bases from J, with 19 bases between. The CDR3 DNA is TGTGCCAGTCGGCGGGGGCCTAGTATGTACGAGCAGTACTTC. This sequence encodes CASRRGPSMYEQYF.

The genes are TRBV6-5 and TRBJ2-1; D is perhaps TRBD2 (6 bases). V was trimmed by 10 bases and J by 3 bases, leaving 16 bases between them. Germline-derived CDR1 and CDR2 are MNHEY and SVGAGI. The CDR3 extends over 14 amino acids. As DNA, the CDR3 is TGTGCCACCACGGCGCGGGGAAACTACAATGAGCAGTTCTTC. Protein sequence: CATTARGNYNEQFF.

This clone turned up a few times. This chain links TRBV7-9 with TRBJ1-6; tentative D call: TRBD1 (5 bases). Looked up from germline, CDR1 is SEHNR and CDR2 is FQNEAQ (reference sequence). V dropped 5 bases and J dropped 9 bases, with 17 bases sitting between them. This CDR3 spans 15 amino acids. In DNA form, the CDR3 reads TGTGCCAGCAGCCCCAGTCCAGGGTTGGGTTCACCCCTCCACTTT. It codes for CASSPSPGLGSPLHF.

This clone was observed a few times. DNA of the CDR3: TGCGCCAGCAGCTTGGAAGGTCAGGGTGAAAAACTGTTTTTT. Translating gives CASSLEGQGEKLFF. This chain links TRBV5-1 with TRBJ1-4, with D maybe TRBD1 (5 bases). V shed 0 bases and J shed 7 bases, with 10 bases lying between them. Germline assignment: CDR1 SGHRS and CDR2 YFSETQ. The CDR3 is 14 residues long. The full variable domain, rest sourced from reference TRBV5-1 and TRBJ1-4, is KAGVTQTPRYLIKTRGQQVTLSCSPISGHRSVSWYQQTPGQGLQFLFEYFSETQRNKGNFPGRFSGRQFSNSRSEMNVSTLELGDSALYLCASSLEGQGEKLFFGSGTQLSVL.